The sequence of this TCR beta chain was determined in a study of OX40 agonist ivuxolimab in advanced cancers. General observations from the study: Partial responders at 0.1-3.0 mg/kg showed near-lowest clonal expansion. Circulating CD4+ and CD8+ T cells showed clonal expansion by week 6 at 0.1 to 3.0 mg/kg.

In germline, CDR1 is LNHDA, CDR2 SQIVND (reference sequence). Trimming removed 3 bases from V and 0 bases from J, with 18 bases in between. CDR3 size: 18 residues. The repertoire was sequenced with immunoSEQ multiplex PCR; TCRdb's copy has only in-frame clones and lacks some. The profile shows fewer than 75,000 clones, 70% to 90% of them singletons. Comment on this clone: Its antigen remains unknown.

The receptor was derived from an adult with an advanced solid tumor such as melanoma, head and neck, liver or kidney cancer. The sample here was CD4+ or CD8+ T cells sorted from blood, taken in a trial of the OX40 agonist ivuxolimab. V and J are TRBV19 and TRBJ1-5; D call uncertain. The CDR3 reads CASSIIRPGDDSNQPQHF. In DNA, the CDR3 is TGTGCCAGTAGTATTATAAGGCCGGGAGACGATAGCAATCAGCCCCAGCATTTT.